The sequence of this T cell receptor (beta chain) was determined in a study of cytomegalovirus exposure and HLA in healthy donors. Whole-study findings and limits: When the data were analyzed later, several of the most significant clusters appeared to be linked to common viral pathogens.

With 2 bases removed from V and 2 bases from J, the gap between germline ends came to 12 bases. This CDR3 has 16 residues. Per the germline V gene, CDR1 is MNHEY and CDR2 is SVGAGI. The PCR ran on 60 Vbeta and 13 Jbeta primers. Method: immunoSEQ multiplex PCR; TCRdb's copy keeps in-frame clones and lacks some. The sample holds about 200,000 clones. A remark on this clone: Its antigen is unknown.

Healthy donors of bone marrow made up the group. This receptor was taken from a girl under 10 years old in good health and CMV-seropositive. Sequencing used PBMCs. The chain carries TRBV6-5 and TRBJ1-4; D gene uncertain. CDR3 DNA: TGTGCCAGCAGTTACGCTCCAGGATGGACTAATGAAAAACTGTTTTTT. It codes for CASSYAPGWTNEKLFF.